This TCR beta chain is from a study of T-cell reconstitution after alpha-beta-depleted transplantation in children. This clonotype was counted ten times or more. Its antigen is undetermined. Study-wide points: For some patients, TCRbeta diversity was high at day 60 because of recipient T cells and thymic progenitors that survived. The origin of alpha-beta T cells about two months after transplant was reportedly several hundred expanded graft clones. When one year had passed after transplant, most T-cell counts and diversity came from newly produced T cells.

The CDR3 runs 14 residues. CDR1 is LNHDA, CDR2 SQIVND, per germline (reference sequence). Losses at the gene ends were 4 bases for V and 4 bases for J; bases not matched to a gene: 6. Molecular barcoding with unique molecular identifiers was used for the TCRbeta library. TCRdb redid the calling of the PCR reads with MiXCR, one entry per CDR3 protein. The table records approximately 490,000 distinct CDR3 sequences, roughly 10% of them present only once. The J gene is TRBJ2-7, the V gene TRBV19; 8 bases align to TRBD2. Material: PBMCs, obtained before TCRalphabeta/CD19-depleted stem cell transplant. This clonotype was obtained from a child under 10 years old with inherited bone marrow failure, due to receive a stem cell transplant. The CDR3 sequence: CASSTTGGMYEQYF. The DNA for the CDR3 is TGTGCCAGTAGTACGACGGGAGGGATGTACGAGCAGTACTTC.